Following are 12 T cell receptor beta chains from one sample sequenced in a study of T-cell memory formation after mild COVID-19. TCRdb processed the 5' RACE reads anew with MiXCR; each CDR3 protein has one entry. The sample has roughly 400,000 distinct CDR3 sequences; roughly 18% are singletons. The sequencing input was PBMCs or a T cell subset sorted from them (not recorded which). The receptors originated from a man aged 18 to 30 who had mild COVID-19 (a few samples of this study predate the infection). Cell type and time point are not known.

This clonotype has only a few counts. Here the CDR3 DNA reads TGTGCCAGCAGCGAAGGGGGGAACTACGAGCAGTACGTC. Protein: CASSEGGNYEQYV. The chain is built from TRBV5-6 and TRBJ2-7; possibly TRBD1 or TRBD2 for D (6 bases each). This CDR3 region has 13 residues. Per germline, CDR1 SGHDT and CDR2 YYEEEE. Trimming removed 4 bases from V and 3 bases from J, with 11 bases in between.

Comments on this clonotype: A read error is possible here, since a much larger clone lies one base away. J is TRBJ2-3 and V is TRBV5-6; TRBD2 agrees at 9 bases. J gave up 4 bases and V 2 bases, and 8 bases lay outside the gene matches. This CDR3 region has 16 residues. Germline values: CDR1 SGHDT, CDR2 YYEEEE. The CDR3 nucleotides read TGTGCCAGCAGCTTTGCGGTAGCGGGGGTGTCAGATACGCAGTATTTT. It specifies CASSFAVAGVSDTQYF. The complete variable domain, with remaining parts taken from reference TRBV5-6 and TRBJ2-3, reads DAGVTQSPTHLIKTRGQQVTLRCSPKSGHDTVSWYQQALGQGPQFIFQYYEEEERQRGNFPDRFSGHQFPNYSSELNVNALLLGDSALYLCASSFAVAGVSDTQYFGPGTRLTVL.

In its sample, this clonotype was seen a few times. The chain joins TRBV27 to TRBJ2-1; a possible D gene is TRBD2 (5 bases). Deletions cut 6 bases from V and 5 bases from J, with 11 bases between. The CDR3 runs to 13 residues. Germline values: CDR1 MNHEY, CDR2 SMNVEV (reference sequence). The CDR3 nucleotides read TGTGCCAGCAGAAGAGGACTCAACAATGAGCAGTTCTTC. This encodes CASRRGLNNEQFF.

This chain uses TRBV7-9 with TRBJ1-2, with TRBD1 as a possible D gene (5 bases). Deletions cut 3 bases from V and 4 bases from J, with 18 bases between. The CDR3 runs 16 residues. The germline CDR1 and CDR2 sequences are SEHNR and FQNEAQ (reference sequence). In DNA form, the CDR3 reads TGTGCCAGCAGCTTGTACGGGACCTCGGACCCCTATGGCTACACCTTC. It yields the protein CASSLYGTSDPYGYTF.

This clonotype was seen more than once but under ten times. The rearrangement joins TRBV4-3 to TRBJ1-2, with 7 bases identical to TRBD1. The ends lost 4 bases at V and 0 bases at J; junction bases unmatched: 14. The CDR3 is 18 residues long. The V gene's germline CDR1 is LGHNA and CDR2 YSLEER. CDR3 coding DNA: TGCGCCAGCAGCCCTATAATTCCGGGACAGATTTCTAACTATGGCTACACCTTC. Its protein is CASSPIIPGQISNYGYTF.

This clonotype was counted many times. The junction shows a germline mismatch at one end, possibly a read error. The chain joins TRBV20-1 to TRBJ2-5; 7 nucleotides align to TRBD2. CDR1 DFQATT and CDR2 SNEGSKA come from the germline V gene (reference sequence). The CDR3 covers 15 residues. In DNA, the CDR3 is TGCAGTGCCAGAGAGCGGGGAGTAAACCAAGAGACCCAGTACTTC. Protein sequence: CSARERGVNQETQYF.

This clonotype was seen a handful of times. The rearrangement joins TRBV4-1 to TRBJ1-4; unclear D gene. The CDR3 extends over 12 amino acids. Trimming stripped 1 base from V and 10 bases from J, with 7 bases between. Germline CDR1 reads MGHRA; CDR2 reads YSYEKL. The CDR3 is CASSQAELKLFF. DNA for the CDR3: TGCGCCAGCAGCCAAGCCGAATTAAAACTGTTTTTT.

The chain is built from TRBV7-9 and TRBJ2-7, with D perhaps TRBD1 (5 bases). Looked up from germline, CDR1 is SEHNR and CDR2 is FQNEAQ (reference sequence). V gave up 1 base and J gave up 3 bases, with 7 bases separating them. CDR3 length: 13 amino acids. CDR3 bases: TGTGCCAGCAGCTTAGTAGGGGACTACGAGCAGTACTTC. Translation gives CASSLVGDYEQYF.

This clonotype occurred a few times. CDR3 DNA sequence: TGCGCCAGCAGCCGAGGGGGTCCTCCTATGAACACTGAAGCTTTCTTT. As protein: CASSRGGPPMNTEAFF. V is TRBV4-3 and J is TRBJ1-1, with a possible D match to TRBD1 (6 bases). Per the germline V gene, CDR1 is LGHNA and CDR2 is YSLEER. This CDR3 region has 16 residues. Trimming took 4 bases from V and 0 from J, leaving 15 bases between them.

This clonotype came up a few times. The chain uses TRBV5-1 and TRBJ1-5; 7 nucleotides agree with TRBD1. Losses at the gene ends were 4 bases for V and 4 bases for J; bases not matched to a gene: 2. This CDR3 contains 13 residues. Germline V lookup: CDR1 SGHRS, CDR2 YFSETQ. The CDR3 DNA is TGCGCCAGCAGCGAGGGACAGAATCAGCCCCAGCATTTT. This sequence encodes CASSEGQNQPQHF.

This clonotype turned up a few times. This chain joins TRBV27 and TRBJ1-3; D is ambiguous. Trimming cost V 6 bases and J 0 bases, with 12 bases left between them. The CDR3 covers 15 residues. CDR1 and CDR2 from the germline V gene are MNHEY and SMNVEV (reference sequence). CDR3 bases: TGTGCCAGCAGCCAGGACGCCTTCTCTGGAAACACCATATATTTT. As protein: CASSQDAFSGNTIYF.

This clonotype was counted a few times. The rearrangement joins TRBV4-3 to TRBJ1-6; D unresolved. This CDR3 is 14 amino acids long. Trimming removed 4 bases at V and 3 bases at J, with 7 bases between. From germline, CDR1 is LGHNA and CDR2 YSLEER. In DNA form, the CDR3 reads TGCGCCAGCAGCCCGGACTTCTATAATTCACCCCTCCACTTT. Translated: CASSPDFYNSPLHF.